This T cell receptor (beta chain) stems from a study of T cell responses to AZD1222 COVID-19 vaccine. Background on the study: Second-dose groups at about 4 or about 12 weeks were pooled.

In regard to this clone: The antigen remains undetermined.

Regarding the study as a whole: Spike-specific TCR breadth and depth rose after two AZD1222 doses. Most donors were white British, females outnumbered males, and clonal diversity was possibly underestimated.

Sequenced by immunoSEQ multiplex PCR; TCRdb stores in-frame clones only, minus some. Among 95,000 to 100,000 clones listed, about 88% were seen once. The V end lost 4 bases, the J end lost 3 bases, and 3 bases lay between the germline ends. The CDR3 has 10 residues. CDR1 is GTSNPN, CDR2 SVGIG, per germline (reference sequence). Material: peripheral blood, obtained on day 0 of AZD1222 vaccination. V usage is TRBV30 and J usage is TRBJ1-1; D is ambiguous. The receptor comes from an adult in good health. The CDR3: CAWTDTEAFF. DNA for the CDR3: TGTGCCTGGACCGACACTGAAGCTTTCTTT.